This T cell receptor (beta chain) came from a study of regulatory T cells in long-lasting Graves disease. Study context: Persistence in Graves' disease required over 5 years of antithyroid drugs plus positive TSH receptor antibodies. Study-level findings and limits: Persistent disease favored TRBV28, TRBJ1-2 and TRBJ2-5. Researchers examined only peripheral blood and not thyroid tissue. For persistent Graves' patients, TCR diversity was lower than for newly diagnosed ones.

iRepertoire HTBI primers and Arm-PCR of CDR3 regions built TCR beta libraries. TCRdb re-called the multiplex PCR reads with MiXCR, one entry per CDR3 protein. The table includes over 650,000 distinct CDR3 sequences, about 30% detected once. Germline V gene sequence: CDR1 MNHEY, CDR2 SMNVEV (reference sequence). Unmatched junction bases numbered 7, after V lost 6 bases and J lost 5 bases. This CDR3 has 13 residues. Regarding this clonotype: Its antigen is as yet unknown.

The time point denotes: persistent/refractory GD, antithyroid drugs over 5 years with positive TRAb. PBMC RNA served as the TCR library source. The sequenced sample was peripheral blood mononuclear cells (PBMCs), obtained when the disease was refractory, from a patient treated with antithyroid drugs. This clonotype was obtained from a female donor with Graves disease. The gene calls are TRBV27 and TRBJ2-7, with TRBD1 identical over 7 bases. CDR3 protein: CASRTGTSHEQYF. The CDR3 DNA follows: TGTGCCAGCAGGACAGGGACCTCTCACGAGCAGTACTTC.